This entry describes one TCR beta chain. The assay was immunoSEQ multiplex PCR, and TCRdb's table has in-frame clones only and misses some. Here the sample spans roughly 30,000 clones, 88% being singletons. The sample belongs to a study of blood T cell repertoires in COVID-19. Per germline, CDR1 SGHRS and CDR2 YFSETQ. Trimming shortened V by 4 bases and J by 0 bases, and 8 bases separated the two germline ends. CDR3 length equals 13 residues. The sequence was collected from a human donor in a cohort sampled during active COVID-19. Material for sequencing was peripheral blood. The chain combines TRBV5-1 with TRBJ2-7, with D possibly matching TRBD2 (5 bases). CDR3 in amino acids: CASSPGISYEQYF. As DNA, the CDR3 is TGCGCCAGCAGCCCCGGGATCTCCTACGAGCAGTACTTC.